Following are 23 T cell receptor beta chains from one sample sequenced in a study of STAT5B mutations in CD4+ large granular lymphocyte leukemia. Sequenced by immunoSEQ multiplex PCR; TCRdb stores in-frame clones only, minus some. The table has approximately 31,000 clones, about 71% seen once. The sample was CD4+ T cells from blood buffy coats. The receptors here all came from a human donor in good health.

The chain employs TRBV4-1 and TRBJ1-1; TRBD1 matches at 8 bases. J lost 3 bases, V lost 1 base, and 4 bases had no gene match. Looked up from germline, CDR1 is MGHRA and CDR2 is YSYEKL. The CDR3 contains 15 residues. CDR3 in amino acids: CASSQAQGAYTEAFF. Here the CDR3 DNA reads TGCGCCAGCAGCCAAGCGCAGGGGGCTTACACTGAAGCTTTCTTT.

The chain links TRBV7-2 to TRBJ2-4; a weak D match, TRBD1 (5 bases). CDR3 size: 16 residues. Trimming stripped 1 base from V and 8 bases from J, with 18 bases between. CDR1 and CDR2 (germline): SGHTA, FQGNSA. The CDR3: CASSLDIRAGWDIQYF. The CDR3 DNA is TGTGCCAGCAGCTTAGACATCCGGGCAGGGTGGGACATTCAGTACTTC.

The genes are TRBV7-2 and TRBJ1-5; 7 bases are a match to TRBD1. The V gene end was trimmed by 5 bases and the J gene end by 4 bases; junction bases not matched to a gene: 5. This CDR3 is 14 amino acids long. CDR1 and CDR2 from the germline V gene are SGHTA and FQGNSA. CDR3 sequence: CASSARDRNQPQHF. For the CDR3, the DNA is TGTGCCAGCAGCGCCAGGGACAGAAATCAGCCCCAGCATTTT.

Here the CDR3 reads CSGGGPEYNEQFF. DNA of the CDR3: TGCAGCGGGGGAGGGCCAGAGTACAATGAGCAGTTCTTC. The V call is TRBV29-1, the J call TRBJ2-1, with 7 positions matching TRBD2. Looked up from germline, CDR1 is SQVTM and CDR2 is ANQGSEA. There are 13 residues in the CDR3. Losses at the gene ends were 7 bases for V and 4 bases for J; bases not matched to a gene: 7.

The rearrangement joins TRBV7-2 to TRBJ1-1; D not certain. Germline V lookup: CDR1 SGHTA, CDR2 FQGNSA. CDR3 length equals 13 residues. The ends were cut back, 7 bases at V and 0 bases at J, with 9 bases in the middle. The CDR3 region has the DNA TGTGCCAGCAAGACAACAATGAACACTGAAGCTTTCTTT. Its translation: CASKTTMNTEAFF.

The chain combines TRBV7-8 with TRBJ1-6, with D tentatively TRBD1 (6 bases). The germline CDR1 and CDR2 sequences are SGHVS and FQNEAQ. V was shortened by 5 bases and J by 10 bases, with 15 bases between the two germline ends. The CDR3 consists of 14 residues. The CDR3 DNA is TGTGCCAGCAGCGCGGAATGGGACACCTCACCCCTCCACTTT. Protein: CASSAEWDTSPLHF.

This clone was observed a handful of times. This sequence joins TRBV10-2 and TRBJ2-7, with TRBD1 as a possible D gene (6 bases). Germline V gene sequence: CDR1 WSHSY, CDR2 SAAADI. With 6 bases removed from V and 4 bases from J, the gap between germline ends came to 13 bases. The CDR3 is 13 amino acids. The CDR3 here is CASRTDRKYEQYF. The CDR3 nucleotides are TGCGCCAGCAGGACGGACAGAAAGTACGAGCAGTACTTC.

This rearrangement joins TRBV30 to TRBJ1-2; D uncertain. V shed 3 bases and J shed 5 bases, with 13 bases lying between them. Per germline, CDR1 GTSNPN and CDR2 SVGIG (reference sequence). The CDR3 loop spans 13 amino acids. The CDR3 coding sequence is TGTGCCTGGAGCCGGTCGGTGGCGTATGGCTACACCTTC. It translates to CAWSRSVAYGYTF.

The chain carries TRBV7-9 and TRBJ1-3; the D is unclear. The CDR3 is made up of 16 amino acids. V lost 3 bases and J 0 bases, leaving 12 bases between the germline ends. The germline gives CDR1 SEHNR, CDR2 FQNEAQ (reference sequence). The CDR3 DNA is TGTGCCAGCAGCTTCAGTTCAGCCGGCTCTGGAAACACCATATATTTT. It codes for CASSFSSAGSGNTIYF. Based on the CDR3 plus reference TRBV7-9 and TRBJ1-3, the full variable domain is DTGVSQNPRHKITKRGQNVTFRCDPISEHNRLYWYRQTLGQGPEFLTYFQNEAQLEKSRLLSDRFSAERPKGSFSTLEIQRTEQGDSAMYLCASSFSSAGSGNTIYFGEGSWLTVV.

The gene calls are TRBV10-3 and TRBJ2-1, with 8 bases that match TRBD2. The trim removed 9 bases at V and 5 bases at J, leaving 9 bases unmatched. The CDR3 has 14 amino acids. Germline CDR1 reads ENHRY; CDR2 reads SYGVKD. CDR3 amino acids: CAMGSGGGNNEQFF. DNA of the CDR3: TGTGCCATGGGGTCGGGCGGGGGGAACAATGAGCAGTTCTTC.

This clone was found once. The genes are TRBV25-1 and TRBJ2-7; possible D gene TRBD1, 6 bases. The CDR3 consists of 13 residues. CDR1 and CDR2 (germline): MGHDK, SYGVNS. Trimming shortened V by 1 base and J by 8 bases, and 12 bases separated the two germline ends. The CDR3 reads CASSEFPQGQQYF. DNA for the CDR3: TGTGCCAGCAGTGAATTCCCACAGGGTCAGCAGTACTTC.

There are a few counts of this clone. Germline is not matched at one junction end, which may reflect a read error. This sequence joins TRBV7-7 and TRBJ1-4, with D maybe TRBD1 (6 bases). The germline gives CDR1 SSHAT, CDR2 FNYEAQ (reference sequence). The length of the CDR3 is 13 residues. The CDR3 is CASSPGVGGKLFF. The CDR3 nucleotides are TGTGCTAGCAGCCCAGGGGTGGGGGGAAAACTGTTTTTT.

The rearrangement uses TRBV10-3 and TRBJ2-1, with 7 bases fitting TRBD1. Losses at the gene ends were 5 bases for V and 6 bases for J; bases not matched to a gene: 4. This CDR3 is 13 amino acids long. Germline values: CDR1 ENHRY, CDR2 SYGVKD. CDR3 coding DNA: TGTGCCATCAGTCAGACAGGGATCAATGAGCAGTTCTTC. Translating gives CAISQTGINEQFF.

The CDR3 here is CASSGLRDRGYNEQFF. CDR3 nucleotide sequence: TGTGCCAGCAGTGGCCTACGGGACAGGGGGTACAATGAGCAGTTCTTC. V and J are TRBV25-1 and TRBJ2-1; 11 bases are shared with TRBD1. Trimming removed 4 bases from V and 4 bases from J; junction bases left unmatched: 6. The V gene's germline CDR1 is MGHDK and CDR2 SYGVNS. The CDR3 has 16 amino acids.

This clone was seen a few times. This rearrangement joins TRBV10-3 to TRBJ2-3, with 12 bases aligning to TRBD2. The CDR3 contains 15 residues. V shed 4 bases and J 5 bases; nucleotides not matched to a gene: 4. The germline CDR1 and CDR2 sequences are ENHRY and SYGVKD. DNA for the CDR3: TGTGCCATCAGTGCGGGGACTAGCGGGCGAGATACGCAGTATTTT. Amino acids: CAISAGTSGRDTQYF.

This chain joins TRBV18 and TRBJ1-4; no reliable D call. The CDR3 runs 13 residues. Trimming removed 6 bases at V and 8 bases at J, with 13 bases between. CDR1 and CDR2 (germline): KGHSH, LQKENI. In nucleotides, the CDR3 is TGTGCCAGCTCGAAAGGGTTTCAGGAAAAACTGTTTTTT. Protein sequence: CASSKGFQEKLFF.

V usage is TRBV28 and J usage is TRBJ2-1; 11 bases agree with TRBD2. The CDR3 length is 14 residues. V lost 6 bases to trimming and J lost 8 bases; unmatched junction nucleotides: 6. Germline V gives CDR1 MDHEN, CDR2 SYDVKM. This CDR3 is CASRLAGVVDEQFF. DNA of the CDR3: TGTGCCAGCAGACTAGCGGGGGTTGTCGATGAGCAGTTCTTC.

This clone appeared a few times. This sequence joins TRBV6-5 and TRBJ1-4; D remains unclear. Looked up from germline, CDR1 is MNHEY and CDR2 is SVGAGI. This CDR3 contains 14 residues. V was shortened by 6 bases and J by 7 bases, with 15 bases between the two germline ends. CDR3 coding DNA: TGTGCCAGCAGCCCCATACGGGTTTCTGAAAAACTGTTTTTT. This codes for CASSPIRVSEKLFF.

The rearrangement links TRBV5-6 to TRBJ2-5; tentatively, D is TRBD2 (6 bases). The germline V gene encodes CDR1 SGHDT and CDR2 YYEEEE. Between the trimmed V and J ends, which lost 0 bases and 5 bases, there was a span of 11 bases. The CDR3 consists of 14 residues. The CDR3 reads CASSLAVGGETQYF. The CDR3 DNA reads TGTGCCAGCAGCTTGGCCGTCGGAGGGGAGACCCAGTACTTC.

The chain combines TRBV7-2 with TRBJ1-2, with 9 bases matching TRBD1. The junction had 4 bases not matched to a gene; V was cut back by 5 bases and J by 0 bases. The CDR3 is made up of 15 amino acids. Germline assignment: CDR1 SGHTA and CDR2 FQGNSA. DNA of the CDR3: TGTGCCAGCAGCCACCGGGACAGGGCTAACTATGGCTACACCTTC. It is translated as CASSHRDRANYGYTF.

This chain connects TRBV5-1 to TRBJ1-1, with 7 bases that match TRBD1. This CDR3 region has 14 residues. Trimming took 2 bases from V and 4 from J; bases not matched to a gene: 5. The germline V gene has CDR1 SGHRS and CDR2 YFSETQ. The CDR3 loop reads CASSLGGAGTEAFF. For the CDR3, the DNA is TGCGCCAGCAGCTTAGGGGGCGCGGGCACTGAAGCTTTCTTT.

The rearrangement uses TRBV5-1 and TRBJ2-7, with D possibly TRBD1 on 5 matching bases. CDR1 SGHRS and CDR2 YFSETQ come from the germline V gene. The CDR3 extends over 16 amino acids. The V gene lost 2 bases and the J gene lost 3 bases, with 18 bases spanning the gap. The CDR3 protein is CASSFEPWTNSYEQYF. The CDR3 nucleotides are TGCGCCAGCAGCTTTGAGCCGTGGACAAATAGCTACGAGCAGTACTTC.

The chain has TRBV5-1 and TRBJ2-3; 9 bases align to TRBD2. The CDR3 contains 15 residues. Germline V gene data show CDR1 as SGHRS and CDR2 as YFSETQ. Trimming cost V 0 bases and J 4 bases; bases outside gene matches: 3. DNA of the CDR3: TGCGCCAGCAGCTTGGGACTAGCGGATTCAGATACGCAGTATTTT. Its translation: CASSLGLADSDTQYF.